These 12 T cell receptor beta chains were sequenced from one sample in a study of blood T cell repertoires in COVID-19. The assay was immunoSEQ multiplex PCR, and TCRdb's table has in-frame clones only and misses some. Of 55,000 to 80,000 clones in the sample, roughly four fifths are singletons; the top ten hold approximately 30%. The source material was peripheral blood. Source of these receptors: a man aged 65-85 years with acute or convalescent COVID-19.

J is TRBJ1-5 and V is TRBV6-6; 7 nucleotides align to TRBD1. The length of the CDR3 is 15 residues. Trimming removed 6 bases from V and 0 bases from J; junction bases left unmatched: 5. CDR1 and CDR2 from the germline V gene are MNHNY and SVGAGI (reference sequence). The CDR3 DNA sequence: TGTGCCAGCAGCCTGGGACAGAATAGCAATCAGCCCCAGCATTTT. Translating gives CASSLGQNSNQPQHF.

CDR3 nucleotide sequence: TGTGCCAGCACCCACCAGCGGGGCAAAAACATTCAGTACTTC. The encoded protein is CASTHQRGKNIQYF. The rearrangement uses TRBV7-4 and TRBJ2-4; 7 bases fit TRBD2. Trimming at V came to 7 bases and at J to 3 bases, leaving 6 bases not matched to a gene. Germline CDR1 is SGHVT and CDR2 is SQSDAQ. The CDR3 extends over 14 amino acids.

The J gene is TRBJ2-2, the V gene TRBV5-8; the match to TRBD1 covers 10 bases. This CDR3 comprises 16 residues. V lost 1 base, J lost 1 base, and 1 base stayed unmatched. In germline, CDR1 is SGHTS, CDR2 YDEGEE. CDR3 amino acids: CASSLWTGGNTGELFF. The CDR3 coding sequence is TGTGCCAGCAGCTTGTGGACAGGGGGGAACACCGGGGAGCTGTTTTTT.

This rearrangement joins TRBV30 to TRBJ1-1, with D possibly TRBD1 on 5 matching bases. CDR3 length: 13 residues. V lost 2 bases to trimming and J lost 7 bases, with 14 bases between them. Germline V gene sequence: CDR1 GTSNPN, CDR2 SVGIG (reference sequence). DNA for the CDR3: TGTGCCTGGAGTCCCCAGACAGCAAGTGAAGCTTTCTTT. It encodes CAWSPQTASEAFF.

The V call is TRBV18, the J call TRBJ1-3; TRBD1 matches 8 bases. Germline trimming cut 1 base from V and 2 bases from J; bases unmatched to any gene: 7. CDR1 KGHSH and CDR2 LQKENI come from the germline V gene. This CDR3 is built from 17 residues. CDR3 bases: TGTGCCAGCTCACCACTGGTACAGGGGGGCGCTGGAAACACCATATATTTT. Translation: CASSPLVQGGAGNTIYF.

The J gene is TRBJ2-7, the V gene TRBV27, with 11 bases aligning to TRBD2. Per the germline V gene, CDR1 is MNHEY and CDR2 is SMNVEV (reference sequence). The CDR3 has 18 residues. V shed 5 bases, J shed 2 bases, and the junction held 14 bases outside the gene matches. CDR3 sequence: CASSKLGTSGVGPYEQYF. CDR3 in DNA: TGTGCCAGCAGTAAACTCGGGACTAGCGGCGTTGGGCCCTACGAGCAGTACTTC.

This chain joins TRBV9 and TRBJ2-3; TRBD1 aligns across 7 bases. CDR1 and CDR2 from the germline V gene are SGDLS and YYNGEE. The CDR3 covers 17 residues. V dropped 3 bases and J dropped 2; count of bases not matched to a gene: 12. The CDR3 spells CASSAGLYRGFTDTQYF. CDR3 DNA sequence: TGTGCCAGCAGCGCTGGCCTCTACAGGGGTTTCACAGATACGCAGTATTTT.

The chain joins TRBV9 to TRBJ2-1; maybe TRBD1 (6 bases). The CDR3 has 16 residues. Germline CDR1 reads SGDLS; CDR2 reads YYNGEE. V lost 3 bases and J lost 8, with 21 bases in between. Here the CDR3 reads CASSEGTLYSEDEQFF. The CDR3, as DNA: TGTGCCAGCAGCGAGGGGACACTATATTCCGAAGATGAGCAGTTCTTC.

The genes are TRBV7-2 and TRBJ2-7; D may be TRBD2 (5 bases). The CDR3 covers 14 residues. The germline V gene has CDR1 SGHTA and CDR2 FQGNSA. Trimming removed 3 bases from V and 0 bases from J, with 9 bases in between. CDR3 amino acids: CASSFGGYSYEQYF. The DNA for the CDR3 is TGTGCCAGCAGCTTTGGCGGGTACTCCTACGAGCAGTACTTC.

In this sample, this clone turned up once. The gene calls are TRBV29-1 and TRBJ1-1; D is unresolved. V dropped 7 bases and J dropped 4 bases, with 16 bases sitting between them. The germline CDR1 and CDR2 sequences are SQVTM and ANQGSEA. The CDR3 is 13 residues long. This CDR3 is CSATNGAPTEAFF. In DNA, the CDR3 is TGCAGCGCAACTAACGGTGCGCCCACTGAAGCTTTCTTT.

CDR3 sequence reads: CASRLNIQYF. CDR3 DNA sequence: TGTGCCAGTCGTCTGAACATTCAGTACTTC. The chain employs TRBV6-5 and TRBJ2-4; D unclear. The germline CDR1 and CDR2 sequences are MNHEY and SVGAGI. V lost 9 bases and J 7 bases, leaving 7 bases between the germline ends. The CDR3 extends over 10 amino acids.

The genes are TRBV5-6 and TRBJ1-4; TRBD1 agrees at 7 bases. J lost 2 bases, V lost 4 bases, and 8 bases had no gene match. This CDR3 comprises 16 residues. Germline values: CDR1 SGHDT, CDR2 YYEEEE. The CDR3 coding sequence is TGTGCCAGCAGCCGAACAGGGGCTGGGACTAATGAAAAACTGTTTTTT. Amino acid sequence: CASSRTGAGTNEKLFF.